Shown below are 32 T cell receptor beta chains from a single sample sequenced in a study of blood T cell repertoires in COVID-19. TCRdb keeps only in-frame clones here, not all; method: immunoSEQ multiplex PCR. Found here are tens of thousands of clones, over 85% of them singletons; the top ten hold more than 4.5%. Source material: peripheral blood. These receptor sequences come from a human donor in a cohort sampled during active COVID-19.

V gene TRBV3-1 (or the pseudogene TRBV3-2) combines with J gene TRBJ1-1, with D perhaps TRBD1 (6 bases). Trimming shortened V by 3 bases and J by 5 bases, and 7 bases separated the two germline ends. CDR3 size: 12 residues. Germline V gene sequence: CDR1 LGHDT, CDR2 YNNKEL (reference sequence). The CDR3 loop is CASSQGATEAFF. The DNA of the CDR3 is TGTGCCAGCAGCCAGGGGGCAACTGAAGCTTTCTTT.

This chain links TRBV5-6 with TRBJ2-3, with D perhaps matching TRBD2 (6 bases). CDR3 length: 15 amino acids. The V and J ends lost 5 bases and 4 bases respectively, with 17 bases between them. Germline V gives CDR1 SGHDT, CDR2 YYEEEE. The CDR3 DNA reads as TGTGCCAGCAGTGGGAGGCCCGGGTTTGCAGATACGCAGTATTTT. This translates into CASSGRPGFADTQYF.

V and J are TRBV2 and TRBJ2-7, with TRBD2 matching 11 bases. The V gene end was trimmed by 8 bases and the J gene end by 5 bases; junction bases not matched to a gene: 8. Germline CDR1 and CDR2: SNHLY and FYNNEI. This CDR3 comprises 14 residues. CDR3: CASQPSGRRDEQYF. Written as DNA, the CDR3 is TGTGCCAGCCAGCCTAGCGGGAGGAGAGACGAGCAGTACTTC.

The rearrangement uses TRBV10-2 and TRBJ1-2; TRBD1 matches at 9 bases. The germline V gene has CDR1 WSHSY and CDR2 SAAADI. CDR3 length: 13 amino acids. V dropped 8 bases and J dropped 8; count of bases not matched to a gene: 9. The chain's CDR3 is CASAPGQGTGYTF. CDR3 nucleotide sequence: TGCGCCAGCGCTCCAGGACAGGGGACCGGCTACACCTTC.

The rearrangement links TRBV12-3 or TRBV12-4 to TRBJ1-5; no firm D call. Deletions cut 5 bases from V and 4 bases from J, with 9 bases between. The CDR3 contains 13 residues. The DNA for the CDR3 is TGTGCCAGCAGTGTTTCTCTTAATCAGCCCCAGCATTTT. Translating gives CASSVSLNQPQHF.

This clone appeared a few times. The CDR3 region is CASSGERDRVISAFF. The CDR3 region has the DNA TGTGCCAGCAGCGGCGAGCGGGACAGGGTCATCTCGGCTTTCTTT. The chain employs TRBV7-9 and TRBJ1-1; 9 bases map to TRBD1. Germline V gives CDR1 SEHNR, CDR2 FQNEAQ (reference sequence). Trimming cost V 5 bases and J 11 bases; bases outside gene matches: 15. The CDR3 is made up of 15 amino acids.

The chain is built from TRBV13 and TRBJ2-7, with 9 positions matching TRBD1. Germline assignment: CDR1 PRHDT and CDR2 FYEKMQ (reference sequence). The CDR3 consists of 15 residues. Trimming took 3 bases from V and 2 from J; bases not matched to a gene: 5. The CDR3 protein is CASSFFGTGTYEQYF. The DNA for the CDR3 is TGTGCCAGCAGCTTCTTCGGGACAGGGACCTACGAGCAGTACTTC.

This chain links TRBV5-1 with TRBJ1-1; D not certain. V shed 2 bases and J shed 3 bases, with 11 bases lying between them. This CDR3 has 14 amino acids. Germline V gene sequence: CDR1 SGHRS, CDR2 YFSETQ. The DNA for the CDR3 is TGCGCCAGCAGCTTAGAGTTTGAATACACTGAAGCTTTCTTT. This translates into CASSLEFEYTEAFF.

The chain has TRBV19 and TRBJ1-4, with 7 bases fitting TRBD1. This CDR3 is 14 amino acids long. Germline V gene lookup returns CDR1 LNHDA and CDR2 SQIVND (reference sequence). After removal of 8 bases from V and 1 base from J, the junction contained 4 bases not matched to a gene. Here the CDR3 reads CASAGTETNEKLFF. The CDR3 DNA reads TGTGCCAGTGCCGGGACAGAAACTAATGAAAAACTGTTTTTT.

This rearrangement joins TRBV19 to TRBJ2-3, with D tentatively TRBD2 (7 bases). This CDR3 has 16 amino acids. The V and J ends lost 3 bases and 0 bases respectively, with 13 bases between them. Germline V gene sequence: CDR1 LNHDA, CDR2 SQIVND (reference sequence). In nucleotides, the CDR3 is TGTGCCAGTAGTATGCGGGGGACACACAGCACAGATACGCAGTATTTT. Its translation: CASSMRGTHSTDTQYF.

The V call is TRBV9, the J call TRBJ2-1, with 7 bases identical to TRBD2. V lost 2 bases to trimming and J lost 2 bases; unmatched junction nucleotides: 4. The CDR3 loop spans 15 amino acids. The germline CDR1 and CDR2 sequences are SGDLS and YYNGEE. CDR3 sequence reads: CASSVRGEAYNEQFF. In DNA, the CDR3 is TGTGCCAGCAGCGTCCGGGGGGAGGCCTACAATGAGCAGTTCTTC.

The V gene is TRBV7-2, the J gene TRBJ2-7; the match to TRBD2 covers 8 bases. Germline V gene data show CDR1 as SGHTA and CDR2 as FQGNSA. The CDR3 has 16 residues. Unmatched junction bases numbered 7, after V lost 0 bases and J lost 3 bases. Here the CDR3 DNA reads TGTGCCAGCAGCTTAGCCTCCCCCCGGGAGGGCTACGAGCAGTACTTC. Its translation is CASSLASPREGYEQYF.

This clone was counted once. This chain uses TRBV2 with TRBJ2-7; D gene unclear. Germline V gene sequence: CDR1 SNHLY, CDR2 FYNNEI. The CDR3 consists of 15 residues. Trimming pared 6 bases from V and 3 bases from J, leaving 18 bases between. CDR3 sequence (DNA): TGTGCCAGCAGCCCGGAGCAGATCAGTGGCTACGAGCAGTACTTC. Its translation: CASSPEQISGYEQYF.

This clone came up a few times. The chain has TRBV7-9 and TRBJ1-2; a weak D match, TRBD1 (5 bases). CDR3 length: 15 amino acids. Germline CDR1 SEHNR, CDR2 FQNEAQ (reference sequence). V lost 8 bases and J 0 bases, leaving 16 bases between the germline ends. CDR3 sequence: CASSPVPGTNYGYTF. CDR3 bases: TGTGCCAGCTCTCCAGTACCAGGGACTAACTATGGCTACACCTTC.

The V gene is TRBV7-6, the J gene TRBJ2-5, with a tentative D call TRBD2 (6 bases). This CDR3 comprises 16 residues. Germline V lookup: CDR1 SGHVS, CDR2 FNYEAQ. The V end was cut by 2 bases, the J end by 1 base, with 14 bases between. In DNA form, the CDR3 reads TGTGCCAGCAGCTTAAAATTTTGGACTACCCAAGAGACCCAGTACTTC. Protein product: CASSLKFWTTQETQYF.

The chain is built from TRBV19 and TRBJ1-5; D is undetermined. Germline CDR1 is LNHDA and CDR2 is SQIVND (reference sequence). The CDR3 loop spans 12 amino acids. V shed 3 bases and J shed 6 bases, with 6 bases lying between them. This CDR3 is CASSIAGQPQHF. As DNA, the CDR3 is TGTGCCAGTAGTATCGCGGGTCAGCCCCAGCATTTT.

This clone was observed once. The CDR3 nucleotides read TGTGCCAGCTCACGGCCGGGACTAGCGGGGGAGACCCAGTACTTC. Translated, it gives CASSRPGLAGETQYF. This chain connects TRBV18 to TRBJ2-5; 13 bases map to TRBD2. V dropped 4 bases and J dropped 5; count of bases not matched to a gene: 4. The CDR3 runs to 15 residues. Germline CDR1 is KGHSH and CDR2 is LQKENI.

This clone was observed a few times. Here the CDR3 reads CASRPTGGSDTQYF. CDR3 DNA sequence: TGCGCCAGCAGGCCGACAGGGGGCTCTGATACGCAGTATTTT. V and J are TRBV5-1 and TRBJ2-3, with 10 positions matching TRBD1. Trimming at V came to 5 bases and at J to 6 bases, leaving 6 bases not matched to a gene. In germline, CDR1 is SGHRS, CDR2 YFSETQ. CDR3 length: 14 amino acids. Variable domain in full (rest from reference TRBV5-1 and TRBJ2-3): KAGVTQTPRYLIKTRGQQVTLSCSPISGHRSVSWYQQTPGQGLQFLFEYFSETQRNKGNFPGRFSGRQFSNSRSEMNVSTLELGDSALYLCASRPTGGSDTQYFGPGTRLTVL.

The chain is built from TRBV9 and TRBJ2-3; possible D gene TRBD2, 5 bases. The V gene lost 6 bases and the J gene lost 0 bases, with 14 bases spanning the gap. The CDR3 contains 15 residues. Per germline, CDR1 SGDLS and CDR2 YYNGEE. The CDR3 region has the DNA TGTGCCAGCACCCCCTCGGGATTTAGCACAGATACGCAGTATTTT. This sequence encodes CASTPSGFSTDTQYF.

The count of this clone is one. The chain recombines TRBV6-4 with TRBJ2-4; 7 bases match TRBD2. The CDR3 has 17 amino acids. V shed 2 bases, J shed 4 bases, and the junction held 11 bases outside the gene matches. Germline V gene data show CDR1 as MRHNA and CDR2 as SNTAGT. CDR3 nucleotides: TGTGCCAGCAGTGACGGGGGGGAGTGGGGTTATAAAAACATTCAGTACTTC. Amino acids: CASSDGGEWGYKNIQYF.

V is TRBV5-1 and J is TRBJ2-5, with D possibly being TRBD1 (6 bases). V shed 2 bases and J shed 2 bases, with 10 bases lying between them. The CDR3 is 14 residues long. Germline-derived CDR1 and CDR2 are SGHRS and YFSETQ. The CDR3 DNA follows: TGCGCCAGCAGCTTAACAGGGTTACAAGAGACCCAGTACTTC. It encodes CASSLTGLQETQYF.

In this sample, this clone turned up a few times. The chain links TRBV6-5 to TRBJ2-2, with 10 positions matching TRBD2. Germline-derived CDR1 and CDR2 are MNHEY and SVGAGI. There are 14 residues in the CDR3. Germline trimming cut 8 bases from V and 3 bases from J; bases unmatched to any gene: 3. In nucleotides, the CDR3 is TGTGCCAGCCCTAGCGGGGGTTACACCGGGGAGCTGTTTTTT. This codes for CASPSGGYTGELFF.

The chain joins TRBV19 to TRBJ2-7, with TRBD1 matching 10 bases. This CDR3 region has 18 residues. Per germline, CDR1 LNHDA and CDR2 SQIVND (reference sequence). V was pared by 4 bases and J by 4 bases, with 16 bases of the junction left unmatched. CDR3 in amino acids: CASSTSQTGTGVMYEQYF. CDR3 sequence (DNA): TGTGCCAGTAGTACGAGTCAAACTGGGACAGGGGTCATGTACGAGCAGTACTTC.

The gene calls are TRBV5-5 and TRBJ1-2; D is unclear. The V gene's germline CDR1 is SGHKS and CDR2 YYEKEE (reference sequence). The CDR3 length is 15 residues. V was clipped by 3 bases and J by 0 bases, with 12 bases between them. CDR3 sequence: CASSSQFAANYGYTF. In DNA, the CDR3 is TGTGCCAGCAGCTCACAGTTCGCAGCTAACTATGGCTACACCTTC.

This chain connects TRBV25-1 to TRBJ2-7; D gene ambiguous. The germline V gene has CDR1 MGHDK and CDR2 SYGVNS. The V and J ends lost 4 bases and 2 bases respectively, with 9 bases between them. The CDR3 is 13 amino acids. The CDR3: CASSVERAYEQYF. In DNA form, the CDR3 reads TGTGCCAGCAGTGTGGAACGGGCCTACGAGCAGTACTTC.

A single count supports this clone. This chain uses TRBV30 with TRBJ1-4; D might be TRBD1 (6 bases). This CDR3 has 14 amino acids. Germline V gene data show CDR1 as GTSNPN and CDR2 as SVGIG (reference sequence). Trimming left V 1 base short and J 3 bases short, with 9 bases between. The CDR3, as DNA: TGTGCCTGGAGTGACACAGGGCCTAATGAAAAACTGTTTTTT. The encoded protein is CAWSDTGPNEKLFF.

The chain's CDR3 is CASSPTANYGYTF. The CDR3, as DNA: TGTGCCAGCAGCCCTACAGCCAATTATGGCTACACCTTC. This chain connects TRBV5-5 to TRBJ1-2; no clear D gene. Germline CDR1 is SGHKS and CDR2 is YYEKEE (reference sequence). V dropped 4 bases and J dropped 5 bases, with 12 bases sitting between them. The CDR3 spans 13 residues.

The chain recombines TRBV30 with TRBJ2-5, with 9 bases fitting TRBD1. V lost 1 base to trimming and J lost 4 bases; unmatched junction nucleotides: 7. Germline CDR1 is GTSNPN and CDR2 is SVGIG (reference sequence). The CDR3 loop spans 15 amino acids. For the CDR3, the DNA is TGTGCCTGGAGTGGAGGACAGGGGCGGGGAGAGACCCAGTACTTC. This codes for CAWSGGQGRGETQYF.

The genes are TRBV24-1 and TRBJ2-5; possibly TRBD1 for D (5 bases). V was pared by 9 bases and J by 3 bases, with 13 bases between. Per germline, CDR1 KGHDR and CDR2 SFDVKD. CDR3 length: 13 amino acids. CDR3 coding DNA: TGTGCCACCGGGCAGGGTTTAGAAGAGACCCAGTACTTC. Its translation: CATGQGLEETQYF.

The chain couples TRBV19 to TRBJ2-3, with a weak D call TRBD1 (6 bases). This CDR3 is built from 18 residues. Trimming took 5 bases from V and 2 from J, leaving 23 bases between them. In germline, CDR1 is LNHDA, CDR2 SQIVND (reference sequence). CDR3 bases: TGTGCCAGTAGTTTCACCACCCCAGGACAGCTGAACACAGATACGCAGTATTTT. It is translated as CASSFTTPGQLNTDTQYF.

The rearrangement joins TRBV19 to TRBJ2-7; D perhaps matches TRBD2 (7 bases). Germline V gene lookup returns CDR1 LNHDA and CDR2 SQIVND (reference sequence). V was cut by 4 bases and J by 4 bases, with 17 bases left in between. This CDR3 is built from 15 residues. CDR3 DNA: TGTGCCAGTAGTACCAATGGGGGGAGGGGGTACGAGCAGTACTTC. Its translation: CASSTNGGRGYEQYF.

The CDR3 region has the DNA TGTGCCCGCCGGAGGGGGGGGAGGGGGTCCTACAATGAGCAGTTCTTC. Amino acid sequence: CARRRGGRGSYNEQFF. V gene TRBV27 combines with J gene TRBJ2-1, with D maybe TRBD2 (7 bases). Per germline, CDR1 MNHEY and CDR2 SMNVEV (reference sequence). V lost 11 bases, J lost 1 base, and 21 bases lay in between. This CDR3 has 16 amino acids.